This entry features one T cell receptor beta chain sequence. Its cognate antigen is unknown. The CDR3 is 17 residues long. V lost 0 bases and J lost 1, with 15 bases in between. The germline CDR1 and CDR2 sequences are MGHRA and YSYEKL. This sample is drawn from a study of T-cell memory formation after mild COVID-19. TCRdb independently ran MiXCR on the 5' RACE reads; one entry per CDR3 protein. The sample yields some 450,000 distinct CDR3 sequences, under 20% seen once. Study-wide points: What remained unconfirmed was the SARS-CoV-2 specificity of second-wave clones peaking on day 37. Cross-reactive memory apparently joined, as some responding clones appeared in pre-infection memory.

Sequenced material: PBMCs or a T cell subset sorted from them (not recorded which). This chain links TRBV4-1 with TRBJ1-1; maybe TRBD1 (5 bases). The TCR sequence derives from a man between 18 and 29 years old who had mild COVID-19 (a few samples of this study predate the infection). Cell type and time point are not known. Here the CDR3 reads CASSQETPLGGNTEAFF. In nucleotides, the CDR3 is TGCGCCAGCAGCCAAGAGACCCCTTTGGGGGGGAACACTGAAGCTTTCTTT.